A selection of T cell receptor beta chains follows, all from one sample in a study of CXCR3-negative and CXCR3-positive naive CD8 T cells. From its re-call of the 5' RACE reads, TCRdb lists each CDR3 protein once, without DNA. The listing records some 60,000 distinct CDR3 sequences. The sample taken for sequencing was naive CXCR3+ CD8+ T cells from blood. The source of these receptors is a human donor in good health. Some clones in this sample may be carry-over from other donors' samples. The CDR3 runs from the conserved cysteine through the conserved F or W.

14,TRBV6-2/TRBV6-3,TRBJ2-3,CASTNGQGADTQYF
17,TRBV11-2,TRBJ1-6,CASSLDQWTLGSLSLHF
17,TRBV4-3,TRBJ2-5,CASSQDGGGQTGETQYF
13,TRBV28,TRBJ1-1,CASSWSDSLEAFF
14,TRBV29-1,TRBJ1-1,CSVVDVKGNTEAFF
14,TRBV20-1,TRBJ2-1,CSATDRVIYNEQFF
14,TRBV5-1,TRBJ1-5,CASSLNTGGQPQHF
15,TRBV6-5,TRBJ2-5,CASSYEQGAQETQYF
12,TRBV15,TRBJ1-2,CATRGSRDGYTF
13,TRBV28,TRBJ1-2,CASSLLSGDGYTF
13,TRBV5-6,TRBJ2-7,CASSSRGPYEQYF
17,TRBV7-9,TRBJ2-1,CASSSRTSGGFDNEQFF
16,TRBV7-3,TRBJ2-7,CASSLSPLAGTYEQYF
16,TRBV7-9,TRBJ1-1,CASSLAAVGGDTEAFF
19,TRBV10-3,TRBJ2-3,CAISESETATSLMVDTQYF
11,TRBV29-1,TRBJ1-2,CSVEDITGYTF
18,TRBV4-3,TRBJ1-5,CASSQERAPTVSNQPQHF
18,TRBV7-6,TRBJ2-3,CASSRSFGGALGTDTQYF
12,TRBV29-1,TRBJ2-7,CSVATGIYEQYF
18,TRBV5-1,TRBJ1-5,CASSSEPRTPYSNQPQHF
16,TRBV7-3,TRBJ2-3,CASSLSSGGITDTQYF
13,TRBV10-3,TRBJ2-7,CAINPDGAYEQYF
14,TRBV29-1,TRBJ2-1,CSVEYDVSYNEQFF
11,TRBV29-1,TRBJ1-1,CSVGVNTEAFF
15,TRBV7-8,TRBJ2-1,CASSPSSRSYNEQFF
14,TRBV29-1,TRBJ2-1,CSVEKGPSYNEQFF
13,TRBV19,TRBJ1-1,CASSTGVNTEAFF
16,TRBV27,TRBJ2-7,CASSSIAGSLRGEQYF
15,TRBV19,TRBJ1-5,CASSIEEYSNQPQHF
17,TRBV6-2/TRBV6-3,TRBJ2-7,CASSYPEGVEASIEQYF
12,TRBV29-1,TRBJ2-1,CSVEGTSDEQFF
13,TRBV5-5,TRBJ2-7,CASSLAAGGEQYF
14,TRBV9,TRBJ2-7,CASSVGLGGYEQYF
13,TRBV20-1,TRBJ1-1,CSAPGATLTEAFF
16,TRBV14,TRBJ2-7,CASSLLLGASSYEQYF
14,TRBV5-1,TRBJ1-2,CASSLVGSTYGYTF
13,TRBV30,TRBJ1-1,CAWTKDSYTEAFF
16,TRBV7-9,TRBJ2-3,CASSPRDSGDVDTQYF
16,TRBV7-2,TRBJ1-1,CASSLVGPLEYFEAFF
14,TRBV27,TRBJ2-7,CASSLTGASYEQYF
17,TRBV15,TRBJ2-7,CATSRGGEGAPAYEQYF
14,TRBV4-1,TRBJ2-7,CASSQAQGLYEQYF
14,TRBV29-1,TRBJ2-7,CSVIDRASSYEQYF
13,TRBV9,TRBJ1-1,CASWGTRITEAFF
14,TRBV20-1,TRBJ2-1,CSALTKRNYNEQFF
14,TRBV7-2,TRBJ1-1,CASGYQGGLYEAFF